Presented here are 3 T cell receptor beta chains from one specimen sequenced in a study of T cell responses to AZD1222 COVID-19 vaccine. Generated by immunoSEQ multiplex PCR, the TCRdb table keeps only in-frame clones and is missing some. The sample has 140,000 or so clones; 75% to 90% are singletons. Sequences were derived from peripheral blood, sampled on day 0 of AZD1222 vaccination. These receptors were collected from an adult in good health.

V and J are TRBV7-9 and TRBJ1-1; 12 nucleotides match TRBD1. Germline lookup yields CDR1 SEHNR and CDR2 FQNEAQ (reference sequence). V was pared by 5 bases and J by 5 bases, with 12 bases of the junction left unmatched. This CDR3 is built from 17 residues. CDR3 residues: CASSTRDRGLEDTEAFF. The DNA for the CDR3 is TGTGCCAGCAGCACCCGGGACAGGGGGCTTGAGGATACTGAAGCTTTCTTT.

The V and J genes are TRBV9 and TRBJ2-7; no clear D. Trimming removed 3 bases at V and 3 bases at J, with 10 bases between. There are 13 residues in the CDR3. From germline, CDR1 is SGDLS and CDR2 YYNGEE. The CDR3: CASSGSLDYEQYF. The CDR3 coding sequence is TGTGCCAGCAGCGGGTCCTTGGACTACGAGCAGTACTTC.

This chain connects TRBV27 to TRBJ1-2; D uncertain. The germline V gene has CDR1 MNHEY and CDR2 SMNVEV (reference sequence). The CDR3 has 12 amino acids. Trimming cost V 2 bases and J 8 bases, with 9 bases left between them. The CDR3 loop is CASSLTLWGYTF. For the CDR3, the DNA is TGTGCCAGCAGTTTAACTCTCTGGGGCTACACCTTC.